The rows below give T cell receptor beta chains drawn from one sample of a study of prognosis after radiotherapy for stage I lung cancer. MiXCR, run by TCRdb on the multiplex PCR reads, gives a single entry per CDR3 protein. The top ten clones hold approximately 8.3% of a sample with under 75,000 distinct CDR3 sequences, around 27% of them seen once. Material: PBMCs, obtained before or after stereotactic body radiation therapy (not recorded which). The receptors were sampled from a donor of 50 years or more with non-small cell lung cancer. CDR3s include the opening cysteine and the closing phenylalanine or tryptophan. Each record gives: J gene, V gene, D gene, clone size, CDR3 DNA, CDR3 protein. D genes are given only for firm matches. Not every row has a clone size; where given, it reads once, few, many or a size class.

>TRBJ2-7|TRBV6-1|TRBD2|many
TGTGCCAGCAGTCCCCCCCCCGGGACTAGCGGCGCCTTCTCCTACGAGCAGTACTTC
CASSPPPGTSGAFSYEQYF
>TRBJ2-1|TRBV27|TRBD2|many
TGTGCCAGCAGTCCCTTCGCTAGCGGGGACACCTACAATGAGCAGTTCTTC
CASSPFASGDTYNEQFF
>TRBJ2-6|TRBV4-3|-|many
TGCGCCAGCAGCCAAGACCCTTTGCTCTCTGGGGCCAACGTCCTGACTTTC
CASSQDPLLSGANVLTF
>TRBJ2-2|TRBV7-2|-|many
TGTGCCAGCAGCTTAGTAGGTGACACGAGGGTCACCGGGGAGCTGTTTTTT
CASSLVGDTRVTGELFF
>TRBJ2-2|TRBV12-3/TRBV12-4|TRBD1|many
TGTGCCAGTTCATTGGGACAGGTTAACACCGGGGAGCTGTTTTTT
CASSLGQVNTGELFF
>TRBJ1-2|TRBV30|-|many
TGTGCCTGGAGTGTACGAGGGGGGTATGGCTACACCTTC
CAWSVRGGYGYTF
>TRBJ1-1|TRBV7-9|-|many
TGTGCCAGCAGCTGGGAAGGGGCGGTCACTGAAGCTTTCTTT
CASSWEGAVTEAFF
>TRBJ2-5|TRBV4-3|TRBD2|-
TGCGCCAGCAGCCAGGGGGGACTAGCGGGGGGCCGGGAGACCCAGTACTTC
CASSQGGLAGGRETQYF
>TRBJ2-7|TRBV28|-|many
TGTGCCAGCAGTTTAGGCAGGGGACCCTACGAGCAGTACTTC
CASSLGRGPYEQYF
>TRBJ2-1|TRBV6-1|TRBD2|-
TGTGCCAGCAGAACTAGCGGGGGCGTCGTGGGCAAAGACAATGAGGAGTTCTTC
CASRTSGGVVGKDNEEFF
>TRBJ1-2|TRBV30|-|many
TGTGCCTGGAGTGTAGCGGGTGGGGGTCATGGCTACACCTTC
CAWSVAGGGHGYTF
>TRBJ1-2|TRBV19|-|many
TGTGCCAGTAGTGCGCCAGGGATCACACTCTATGGCTACACCTTC
CASSAPGITLYGYTF
>TRBJ2-3|TRBV6-2/TRBV6-3|-|-
TGTGCCAGCATTTACTGGTTCGCTGCTGGCACAGATACGCAGTATTTT
CASIYWFAAGTDTQYF
>TRBJ1-5|TRBV18|TRBD1|many
TGTGCCAGCTCACCAGGGGCAGGGGGCCAGCCCCAGCATTTT
CASSPGAGGQPQHF